This T cell receptor (beta chain) was retrieved from a study of T cell repertoires in cytomegalovirus infection. Study background: CMV infection plus the matching HLA type was flagged by public TCR beta signatures. Study-wide points: The study identified carriers of CMV plus the relevant HLA from cumulative public TCR beta family frequency. HLA-C-restricted TCR beta clonotypes specific for CMV led the ex vivo response.

The V segment lost 6 bases and the J segment 2 bases; nucleotides outside the gene matches: 5. The CDR3 has 13 amino acids. The germline V gene encodes CDR1 DFQATT and CDR2 SNEGSKA (reference sequence). TCRdb passed the reads through MiXCR, listing each CDR3 protein once. The sample has around 530,000 distinct CDR3 sequences, more than 15% seen once. Remarks on this clonotype: What it recognizes is unknown.

This receptor was obtained from a human donor in good health (CMV status not recorded). Some clones in this sample may be carry-over from other donors' samples. Sequenced sample: CD8+ T cells from PBMCs. The chain is built from TRBV20-1 and TRBJ2-7, with TRBD2 identical over 9 bases. CDR3 nucleotides: TGCAGTGCATCCGGACTAGCGACCTACGAGCAGTACTTC. Protein sequence: CSASGLATYEQYF.